These 19 T cell receptor beta chains originate from one sample sequenced in a study of CD8 T cells in Susac syndrome. Roughly 0.5 to 1 ug RNA was reverse transcribed with random hexamers. TCRdb re-called the immunoSEQ multiplex PCR reads with MiXCR, one entry per CDR3 protein. The sample contains roughly 190,000 distinct CDR3 sequences, over 85% of which appear only once. Material: CD4+ T cells from PBMCs. The receptors were gathered from a human donor in good health.

This sequence joins TRBV10-3 and TRBJ2-1; D tentatively fits TRBD1 or TRBD2 (7 bases each). Looked up from germline, CDR1 is ENHRY and CDR2 is SYGVKD. This CDR3 spans 16 amino acids. Trimming stripped 6 bases from V and 5 bases from J, with 20 bases between. The CDR3 loop reads CAISPGGGKLNNEQFF. In DNA form, the CDR3 reads TGTGCCATCAGCCCAGGGGGGGGAAAACTCAACAATGAGCAGTTCTTC.

This sequence joins TRBV7-2 and TRBJ2-7; TRBD1 aligns across 7 bases. V lost 5 bases to trimming and J lost 6 bases; unmatched junction nucleotides: 4. Germline CDR1 and CDR2: SGHTA and FQGNSA. The CDR3 is made up of 12 amino acids. The CDR3 is CASSAGGREQYF. The CDR3 coding sequence is TGTGCCAGCAGCGCAGGGGGACGCGAGCAGTACTTC.

The V call is TRBV19, the J call TRBJ1-5; TRBD1 aligns across 7 bases. The V gene's germline CDR1 is LNHDA and CDR2 SQIVND (reference sequence). Trimming took 4 bases from V and 0 from J; bases not matched to a gene: 6. The CDR3 sequence is 16 residues long. The CDR3 region has the DNA TGTGCCAGTAGTAAGGAGGGGGCGAATAGCAATCAGCCCCAGCATTTT. Protein sequence: CASSKEGANSNQPQHF.

The genes are TRBV7-9 and TRBJ1-5; D is perhaps TRBD1 (5 bases). V was pared by 5 bases and J by 6 bases, with 14 bases between. CDR1 and CDR2 (germline): SEHNR, FQNEAQ (reference sequence). The CDR3 extends over 14 amino acids. As DNA, the CDR3 is TGTGCCAGCAGCCAGACAGACGGGACTCAGCCCCAGCATTTT. The encoded protein is CASSQTDGTQPQHF.

The sample holds a few counts of this clonotype. This chain links TRBV25-1 with TRBJ1-6; possibly TRBD1 for D (6 bases). The CDR3 extends over 13 amino acids. The germline gives CDR1 MGHDK, CDR2 SYGVNS. Trimming took 4 bases from V and 5 from J, leaving 6 bases between them. CDR3 in amino acids: CASSAGDNSPLHF. Here the CDR3 DNA reads TGTGCCAGCAGTGCAGGGGATAATTCACCCCTCCACTTT. The whole variable domain, filled in from reference TRBV25-1 and TRBJ1-6, reads EADIYQTPRYLVIGTGKKITLECSQTMGHDKMYWYQQDPGMELHLIHYSYGVNSTEKGDLSSESTVSRIRTEHFPLTLESARPSHTSQYLCASSAGDNSPLHFGNGTRLTVT.

CDR3 nucleotides: TGCGCCAGCAGCCCGCGCCTGGGGGAAAAACTGTTTTTT. This gives the protein CASSPRLGEKLFF. V and J are TRBV5-1 and TRBJ1-4; D is unresolved. Trimming took 4 bases from V and 8 from J, leaving 12 bases between them. Germline V lookup: CDR1 SGHRS, CDR2 YFSETQ. The CDR3 runs 13 residues.

The chain recombines TRBV28 with TRBJ1-2, with D perhaps matching TRBD1 (5 bases). In germline, CDR1 is MDHEN, CDR2 SYDVKM. Trimming cost V 4 bases and J 5 bases, with 14 bases left between them. This CDR3 is 14 amino acids long. The CDR3 is CASSSQGLRYGYTF. CDR3 nucleotides: TGTGCCAGCAGTTCTCAGGGCCTTCGGTATGGCTACACCTTC.

This clonotype has only one observation. The rearrangement uses TRBV5-1 and TRBJ1-6, with D tentatively TRBD1 (6 bases). The germline CDR1 and CDR2 sequences are SGHRS and YFSETQ. V was cut by 5 bases and J by 7 bases, with 10 bases left in between. This CDR3 is 13 amino acids long. In DNA, the CDR3 is TGCGCCAGCAGGAAGCAGGGGAATTCACCCCTCCACTTT. Protein: CASRKQGNSPLHF.

V is TRBV11-1 and J is TRBJ2-7; D could derive from TRBD1 or TRBD2 (6 bases each). Germline values: CDR1 SGHAT, CDR2 FQDESV (reference sequence). The ends were cut back, 4 bases at V and 2 bases at J, with 15 bases in the middle. This CDR3 region has 15 residues. The DNA for the CDR3 is TGTGCCAGCAGCTCCCGAGGGGGGACCCCCTACGAGCAGTACTTC. Translating gives CASSSRGGTPYEQYF.

The chain recombines TRBV25-1 with TRBJ2-2; D uncertain. The CDR3 runs 14 residues. Germline V gene data show CDR1 as MGHDK and CDR2 as SYGVNS. Between the trimmed V and J ends, which lost 3 bases and 0 bases, there was a span of 5 bases. The CDR3 region has the DNA TGTGCCAGCAGTGACATAGCGAACACCGGGGAGCTGTTTTTT. Translation gives CASSDIANTGELFF.

V usage is TRBV7-2 and J usage is TRBJ1-3; D unresolved. CDR1 is SGHTA and CDR2 is FQGNSA in the germline V gene. CDR3 length: 13 amino acids. Trimming took 5 bases from V and 4 from J, leaving 9 bases between them. The CDR3 sequence: CASSDQAGNTIYF. CDR3 sequence (DNA): TGTGCCAGCAGCGATCAGGCAGGAAACACCATATATTTT. Full variable domain (outside the CDR3, taken from reference TRBV7-2 and TRBJ1-3): GAGVSQSPSNKVTEKGKDVELRCDPISGHTALYWYRQSLGQGLEFLIYFQGNSAPDKSGLPSDRFSAERTGGSVSTLTIQRTQQEDSAVYLCASSDQAGNTIYFGEGSWLTVV.

This chain uses TRBV24-1 with TRBJ2-5, with no clear D. With 2 bases removed from V and 4 bases from J, the gap between germline ends came to 13 bases. This CDR3 contains 15 residues. The germline V gene encodes CDR1 KGHDR and CDR2 SFDVKD. CDR3 DNA: TGTGCCACCAGTGATTGGGAACGGTCCGGAGAGACCCAGTACTTC. The encoded protein is CATSDWERSGETQYF.

The rearrangement uses TRBV19 and TRBJ1-5; 8 bases are shared with TRBD1. Germline CDR1 LNHDA, CDR2 SQIVND (reference sequence). The CDR3 totals 14 residues. V dropped 11 bases and J dropped 2; count of bases not matched to a gene: 8. The CDR3: CASQGAGGNQPQHF. CDR3 nucleotides: TGTGCCTCCCAGGGGGCGGGAGGCAATCAGCCCCAGCATTTT. The full variable domain, completed using reference TRBV19 and TRBJ1-5, is DGGITQSPKYLFRKEGQNVTLSCEQNLNHDAMYWYRQDPGQGLRLIYYSQIVNDFQKGDIAEGYSVSREKKESFPLTVTSAQKNPTAFYLCASQGAGGNQPQHFGDGTRLSIL.

J is TRBJ2-2 and V is TRBV6-1; D is unclear. V lost 11 bases to trimming and J lost 2 bases, with 21 bases between them. CDR1 is MNHNS and CDR2 is SASEGT in the germline V gene. CDR3 length equals 16 residues. The CDR3 sequence: CAVSSILMINTGELFF. CDR3 coding DNA: TGTGCCGTCAGCAGTATCCTTATGATAAACACCGGGGAGCTGTTTTTT.

The chain has TRBV12-3 or TRBV12-4 and TRBJ2-5, with 13 positions matching TRBD2. V gave up 8 bases and J gave up 1 base; unmatched junction bases: 4. This CDR3 spans 15 amino acids. CDR3 region: CASRLAGGPQETQYF. CDR3 coding DNA: TGTGCCAGCCGACTAGCGGGGGGACCCCAAGAGACCCAGTACTTC.

This chain uses TRBV4-2 with TRBJ1-2; D not resolved. The CDR3 is 13 residues long. Deletions cut 0 bases from V and 6 bases from J, with 8 bases between. Germline loops: CDR1 LGHNA, CDR2 YNFKEQ. CDR3 nucleotide sequence: TGTGCCAGCAGCCAAGAGGGCAGCGATGGCTACACCTTC. This gives the protein CASSQEGSDGYTF.

The V and J genes are TRBV6-5 and TRBJ2-3; the D gene could be TRBD1 or TRBD2 (5 bases each). The V gene's germline CDR1 is MNHEY and CDR2 SVGAGI. This CDR3 region has 14 residues. The V and J ends lost 6 bases and 6 bases respectively, with 16 bases between them. This chain's CDR3 is CASRFPGRDDTQYF. The CDR3 DNA reads as TGTGCCAGCAGATTCCCGGGACGGGACGATACGCAGTATTTT.

The chain is built from TRBV7-9 and TRBJ2-2, with TRBD2 identical over 8 bases. The germline gives CDR1 SEHNR, CDR2 FQNEAQ (reference sequence). Unmatched junction bases numbered 6, after V lost 9 bases and J lost 0 bases. This CDR3 spans 15 amino acids. CDR3 residues: CASRSGGTNTGELFF. The DNA for the CDR3 is TGTGCCAGTAGGAGCGGGGGCACGAACACCGGGGAGCTGTTTTTT.

The chain employs TRBV5-4 and TRBJ2-2, with TRBD1 matching over 7 bases. CDR1 is SGHNT, CDR2 YYREEE, per germline (reference sequence). After removal of 4 bases from V and 0 bases from J, the junction contained 6 bases not matched to a gene. This CDR3 is built from 16 residues. The CDR3 DNA reads TGTGCCAGCAGCAAATACAGGGGTCCGAACACCGGGGAGCTGTTTTTT. Residues: CASSKYRGPNTGELFF. The variable domain in full, with the rest retrieved from reference TRBV5-4 and TRBJ2-2, is ETGVTQSPTHLIKTRGQQVTLRCSSQSGHNTVSWYQQALGQGPQFIFQYYREEENGRGNFPPRFSGLQFPNYSSELNVNALELDDSALYLCASSKYRGPNTGELFFGEGSRLTVL.